This T cell receptor beta chain stems from a study of response to subunit inactivated influenza vaccine. TCRdb re-derived calls from the RT-PCR reads in MiXCR, one entry per CDR3 protein. The sample contains about 520,000 distinct CDR3 sequences, roughly 9.7% of which appear only once. Germline lookup yields CDR1 LGHNA and CDR2 YNFKEQ. The CDR3 has 17 amino acids. J lost 4 bases, V lost 1 base, and 10 bases had no gene match. This chain uses TRBV4-2 with TRBJ2-7; 10 bases fit TRBD2. The TCR sequence derives from a man aged 45-65 years who received an inactivated influenza vaccine. The sample consisted of PBMCs from blood, taken about 40 days after vaccination. CDR3 nucleotides: TGTGCCAGCAGCCAAGGCCCGCACGGGACTAGCGTGTACGAGCAGTACTTC. Protein product: CASSQGPHGTSVYEQYF.